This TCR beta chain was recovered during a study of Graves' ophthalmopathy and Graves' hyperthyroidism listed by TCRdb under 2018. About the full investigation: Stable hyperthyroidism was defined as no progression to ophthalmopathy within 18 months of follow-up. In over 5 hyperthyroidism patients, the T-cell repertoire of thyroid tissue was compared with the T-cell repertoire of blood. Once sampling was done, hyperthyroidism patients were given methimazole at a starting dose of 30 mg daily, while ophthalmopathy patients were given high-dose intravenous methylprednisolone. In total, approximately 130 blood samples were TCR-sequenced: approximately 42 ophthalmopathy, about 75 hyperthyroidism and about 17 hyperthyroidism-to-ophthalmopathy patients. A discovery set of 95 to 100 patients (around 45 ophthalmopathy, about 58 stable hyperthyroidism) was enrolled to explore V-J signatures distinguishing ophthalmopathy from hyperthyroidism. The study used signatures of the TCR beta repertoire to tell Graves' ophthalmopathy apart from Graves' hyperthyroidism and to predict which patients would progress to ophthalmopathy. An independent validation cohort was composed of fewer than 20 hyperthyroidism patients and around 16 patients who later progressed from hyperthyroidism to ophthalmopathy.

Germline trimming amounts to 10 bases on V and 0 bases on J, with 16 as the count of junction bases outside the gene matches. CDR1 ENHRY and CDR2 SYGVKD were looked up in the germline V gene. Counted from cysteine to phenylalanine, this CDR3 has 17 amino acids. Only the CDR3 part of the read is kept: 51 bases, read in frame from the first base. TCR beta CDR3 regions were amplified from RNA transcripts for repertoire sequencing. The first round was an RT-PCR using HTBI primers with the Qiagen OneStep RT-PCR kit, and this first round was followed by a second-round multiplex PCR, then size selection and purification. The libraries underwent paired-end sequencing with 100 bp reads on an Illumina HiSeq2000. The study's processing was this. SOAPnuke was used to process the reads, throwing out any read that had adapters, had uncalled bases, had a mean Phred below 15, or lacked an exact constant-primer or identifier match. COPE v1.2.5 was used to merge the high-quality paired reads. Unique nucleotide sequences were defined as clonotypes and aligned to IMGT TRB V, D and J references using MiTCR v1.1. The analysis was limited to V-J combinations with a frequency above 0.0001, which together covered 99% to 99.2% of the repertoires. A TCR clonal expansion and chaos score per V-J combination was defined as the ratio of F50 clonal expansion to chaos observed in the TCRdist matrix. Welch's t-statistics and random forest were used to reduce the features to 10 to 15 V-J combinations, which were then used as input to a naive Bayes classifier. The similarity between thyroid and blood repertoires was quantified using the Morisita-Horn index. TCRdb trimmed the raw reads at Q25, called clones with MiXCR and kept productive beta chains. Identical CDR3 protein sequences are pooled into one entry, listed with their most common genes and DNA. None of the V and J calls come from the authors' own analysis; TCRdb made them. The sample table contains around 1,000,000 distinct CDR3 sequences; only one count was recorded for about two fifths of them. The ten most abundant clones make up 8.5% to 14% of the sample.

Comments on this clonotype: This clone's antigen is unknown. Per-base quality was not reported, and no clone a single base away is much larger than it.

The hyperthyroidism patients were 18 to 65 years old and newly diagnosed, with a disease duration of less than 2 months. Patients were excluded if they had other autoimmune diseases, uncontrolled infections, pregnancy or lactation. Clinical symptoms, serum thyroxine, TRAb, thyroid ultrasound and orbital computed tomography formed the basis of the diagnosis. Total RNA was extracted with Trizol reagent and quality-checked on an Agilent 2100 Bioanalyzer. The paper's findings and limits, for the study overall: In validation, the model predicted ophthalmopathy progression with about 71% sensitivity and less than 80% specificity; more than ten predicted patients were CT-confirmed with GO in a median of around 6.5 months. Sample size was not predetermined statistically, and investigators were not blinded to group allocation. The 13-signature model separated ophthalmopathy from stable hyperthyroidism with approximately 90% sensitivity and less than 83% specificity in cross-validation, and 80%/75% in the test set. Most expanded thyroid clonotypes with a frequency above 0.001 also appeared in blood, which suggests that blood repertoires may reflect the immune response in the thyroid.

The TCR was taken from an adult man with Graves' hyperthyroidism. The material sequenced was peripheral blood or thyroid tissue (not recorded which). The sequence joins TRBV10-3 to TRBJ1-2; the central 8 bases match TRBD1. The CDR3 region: CASLPRGQSTANYGYTF. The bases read TGTGCCAGCTTACCCAGGGGGCAATCTACGGCTAACTATGGCTACACCTTC.